A single sample gave rise to the 22 T cell receptor beta chains below, sequenced in a study of a mutant IDH1 vaccine in newly diagnosed glioma. Their target antigens are unknown. Sequencing was performed with immunoSEQ multiplex PCR; in TCRdb, only in-frame clones are kept and a portion is missing. This repertoire shows about 59,000 clones, less than 90% found once; its top ten account for around 4.1%. Time point in this sample: week 47, end of study. Every vaccination contained 300 ug of the mutant IDH1 20-mer peptide and was paired with topical imiquimod. Material: PBMCs, obtained from a glioma patient whose treatment included an IDH1 peptide vaccine. The receptors derive from a young man with glioma.

The gene calls are TRBV4-1 and TRBJ1-1; D not certain. This CDR3 has 14 residues. Germline V gene sequence: CDR1 MGHRA, CDR2 YSYEKL. V lost 3 bases, J lost 4 bases, and 12 bases lay in between. CDR3: CASSQDGFSTEAFF. CDR3 in DNA: TGCGCCAGCAGCCAGGACGGTTTTAGCACTGAAGCTTTCTTT.

The chain couples TRBV6-1 to TRBJ2-1; 10 positions agree with TRBD2. J was trimmed by 6 bases and V by 7 bases; bases with no gene match: 3. In germline, CDR1 is MNHNS, CDR2 SASEGT. The CDR3 is 13 amino acids. In DNA form, the CDR3 reads TGTGCCAGCACGGGACTAGCGCTCAATGAGCAGTTCTTC. This gives the protein CASTGLALNEQFF.

The chain carries TRBV21-1 and TRBJ2-2; the DNA was not compared with TRBD2, the D call given in the table. TRBV21-1 is given as a pseudogene. The CDR3 is 20 residues long. The chain's CDR3 is CASSKFSGTSGGASAGELFF. The CDR3 nucleotides are TGTGCCAGCAGCAAATTTTCCGGGACTAGCGGGGGGGCCTCGGCCGGGGAGCTGTTTTTT.

This clone turned up a few times. Here the CDR3 reads CASSLAGNEKLFF. The CDR3, as DNA: TGTGCCAGCAGCTTGGCCGGAAATGAAAAACTGTTTTTT. V gene TRBV13 combines with J gene TRBJ1-4; D remains ambiguous. V lost 3 bases and J lost 5, with 7 bases in between. Germline CDR1 reads PRHDT; CDR2 reads FYEKMQ (reference sequence). The CDR3 spans 13 residues.

V usage is TRBV5-1 and J usage is TRBJ2-3; 7 bases fit TRBD2. The germline V gene encodes CDR1 SGHRS and CDR2 YFSETQ. J lost 0 bases, V lost 4 bases, and 5 bases had no gene match. This CDR3 has 15 residues. The DNA for the CDR3 is TGCGCCAGCAGCCGGGGGGATTCTAGCACAGATACGCAGTATTTT. This codes for CASSRGDSSTDTQYF.

The CDR3 spells CASSADLNSGNTIYF. CDR3 DNA: TGTGCCAGCAGCGCAGACTTGAACTCTGGAAACACCATATATTTT. The chain links TRBV5-4 to TRBJ1-3; D not certain. The CDR3 is 15 residues long. CDR1 SGHNT and CDR2 YYREEE come from the germline V gene (reference sequence). The V gene lost 4 bases and the J gene lost 0 bases, with 11 bases spanning the gap.

The chain carries TRBV29-1 and TRBJ2-7; D is unresolved. The CDR3 extends over 12 amino acids. Trimming took 3 bases from V and 6 from J, leaving 12 bases between them. Germline V gene sequence: CDR1 SQVTM, CDR2 ANQGSEA. The CDR3 coding sequence is TGCAGCGTTGAGGTTAGGTTAGGCGAGCAGTACTTC. It encodes CSVEVRLGEQYF.

The V and J genes are TRBV2 and TRBJ2-5; D not resolved. The CDR3 is made up of 11 amino acids. Germline V gene sequence: CDR1 SNHLY, CDR2 FYNNEI. V was clipped by 6 bases and J by 1 base, with 3 bases between them. The CDR3 region is CASSPQETQYF. CDR3 nucleotide sequence: TGTGCCAGCAGCCCCCAAGAGACCCAGTACTTC.

This clone came up a few times. This chain uses TRBV18 with TRBJ1-2, with D unclear. Trimming took off 2 bases at V and 7 bases at J, with 17 bases between the two ends. The CDR3 spans 15 residues. The germline CDR1 and CDR2 sequences are KGHSH and LQKENI. CDR3 region: CASSPGRYNIGGYTF. In DNA form, the CDR3 reads TGTGCCAGCTCACCAGGGAGATACAACATCGGTGGCTACACCTTC. The entire variable domain, with the rest obtained from reference TRBV18 and TRBJ1-2, is as follows: NAGVMQNPRHLVRRRGQEARLRCSPMKGHSHVYWYRQLPEEGLKFMVYLQKENIIDESGMPKERFSAEFPKEGPSILRIQQVVRGDSAAYFCASSPGRYNIGGYTFGSGTRLTVV.

The chain is built from TRBV11-2 and TRBJ2-3, with 9 bases fitting TRBD2. The CDR3 is 16 residues long. After removal of 5 bases from V and 6 bases from J, the junction contained 12 bases not matched to a gene. Per germline, CDR1 SGHAT and CDR2 FQNNGV. CDR3 sequence: CASSLGRRGGGDTQYF. The CDR3 DNA reads as TGTGCCAGCAGCCTAGGAAGGCGGGGGGGCGGGGATACGCAGTATTTT.

The chain recombines TRBV29-1 with TRBJ2-3; D may be TRBD1 or TRBD2 (5 bases each). The CDR3 contains 14 residues. Trimming pared 3 bases from V and 5 bases from J, leaving 15 bases between. Germline lookup yields CDR1 SQVTM and CDR2 ANQGSEA. The DNA of the CDR3 is TGCAGCGTTGATGGGACGGTCTTAGGAGATACGCAGTATTTT. This gives the protein CSVDGTVLGDTQYF.

Notes on this clone: Other DNA sequences in this specimen translate into the identical CDR3. The chain employs TRBV19 and TRBJ1-2; tentative D call: TRBD1 (5 bases). The ends were cut back, 3 bases at V and 2 bases at J, with 7 bases in the middle. CDR3 length: 13 residues. Germline assignment: CDR1 LNHDA and CDR2 SQIVND (reference sequence). CDR3 sequence: CASSIQGNYGYTF. The CDR3 bases are TGTGCCAGTAGTATTCAGGGAAACTATGGCTACACCTTC.

This chain connects TRBV6-6 to TRBJ2-1; D perhaps matches TRBD1 (5 bases). Germline V gene lookup returns CDR1 MNHNY and CDR2 SVGAGI (reference sequence). This CDR3 spans 15 amino acids. V was clipped by 4 bases and J by 3 bases, with 13 bases between them. The chain's CDR3 is CASSSAGPNYNEQFF. In DNA form, the CDR3 reads TGTGCCAGCAGTTCCGCAGGGCCCAACTACAATGAGCAGTTCTTC.

The chain joins TRBV6-1 to TRBJ1-5; perhaps TRBD1 as D (5 bases). This CDR3 is built from 14 residues. V lost 1 base and J lost 2, with 6 bases in between. In germline, CDR1 is MNHNS, CDR2 SASEGT. CDR3 residues: CASSEVGGNQPQHF. The CDR3 DNA reads TGTGCCAGCAGTGAAGTGGGGGGCAATCAGCCCCAGCATTTT.

This sequence joins TRBV6-1 and TRBJ1-5, with D tentatively TRBD1 (6 bases). The CDR3 totals 14 residues. V lost 2 bases and J lost 2, with 7 bases in between. Germline CDR1 MNHNS, CDR2 SASEGT. The CDR3 bases are TGTGCCAGCAGTGAACACAGGGGCAATCAGCCCCAGCATTTT. Its protein is CASSEHRGNQPQHF.

The gene calls are TRBV6-5 and TRBJ1-1; D uncertain. Trimming removed 6 bases from V and 4 bases from J, with 6 bases in between. CDR1 MNHEY and CDR2 SVGAGI come from the germline V gene. The CDR3 consists of 11 residues. The CDR3 region has the DNA TGTGCCAGCAGCGGACCCACTGAAGCTTTCTTT. Amino acid sequence: CASSGPTEAFF.

This clone has just one count. The chain joins TRBV21-1 to TRBJ1-2; the tabulated D call, TRBD1, remains unverified against the DNA. TRBV21-1 constitutes a pseudogene. This CDR3 comprises 17 residues. This CDR3 is CASSKDGRGWANYGYTF. In DNA, the CDR3 is TGTGCCAGCAGCAAAGATGGCAGGGGGTGGGCTAACTATGGCTACACCTTC.

V usage is TRBV30 and J usage is TRBJ1-1, with D hard to call. V shed 1 base and J shed 2 bases, with 8 bases lying between them. Germline values: CDR1 GTSNPN, CDR2 SVGIG (reference sequence). The CDR3 is 13 residues long. The CDR3 DNA reads as TGTGCCTGGAGTGGGCAGGCCAACACTGAAGCTTTCTTT. Translating gives CAWSGQANTEAFF.

The chain links TRBV5-1 to TRBJ1-6; D is perhaps TRBD1 (5 bases). Germline lookup yields CDR1 SGHRS and CDR2 YFSETQ. CDR3 length: 17 amino acids. V was pared by 4 bases and J by 7 bases, with 21 bases between. CDR3 in amino acids: CASSRRRGLSRNSPLHF. CDR3 bases: TGCGCCAGCAGCCGGCGGAGGGGCCTATCGAGAAATTCACCCCTCCACTTT.

The CDR3 DNA reads as TGTGCCAGCTCACGGGACCGGGACAGCAAAAACATTCAGTACTTC. Translating it yields CASSRDRDSKNIQYF. The chain employs TRBV18 and TRBJ2-4; 7 bases are shared with TRBD1. The junction had 6 bases not matched to a gene; V was cut back by 4 bases and J by 3 bases. The CDR3 is 15 amino acids. Germline V gene sequence: CDR1 KGHSH, CDR2 LQKENI.

The chain joins TRBV25-1 to TRBJ2-5; 7 bases align to TRBD2. CDR3 length: 15 residues. The V segment lost 4 bases and the J segment 5 bases; nucleotides outside the gene matches: 10. Germline V gene sequence: CDR1 MGHDK, CDR2 SYGVNS. The CDR3 coding sequence is TGTGCCAGCAGTGGGGCTGGGGGGGTTAGTGAGACCCAGTACTTC. It encodes CASSGAGGVSETQYF.

V is TRBV19 and J is TRBJ2-3; possibly TRBD2 for D (6 bases). The CDR3 loop spans 14 amino acids. CDR1 and CDR2 from the germline V gene are LNHDA and SQIVND (reference sequence). V gave up 3 bases and J gave up 12 bases, with 19 bases separating them. CDR3 sequence (DNA): TGTGCCAGTAGTATGGGGCTCTCGGAGGGAAGACAGTATTTT. Residues: CASSMGLSEGRQYF. The full variable domain, its missing parts supplied by reference TRBV19 and TRBJ2-3, is DGGITQSPKYLFRKEGQNVTLSCEQNLNHDAMYWYRQDPGQGLRLIYYSQIVNDFQKGDIAEGYSVSREKKESFPLTVTSAQKNPTAFYLCASSMGLSEGRQYFGPGTRLTVL.